Described below is a single TCR beta chain sequence and its context. As yet, its antigen is unknown. Profiled with immunoSEQ multiplex PCR; TCRdb holds only in-frame clones, not every one. The sample lists 71,000 or so clones; approximately 94% were seen once. The donors were members of the validation cohort comprising 100 to 150 subjects, separate from the roughly 670-subject first cohort. Germline V CDR1 and CDR2: MNHEY, SMNVEV (reference sequence). Trimming removed 8 bases from V and 0 bases from J, with 13 bases in between. The CDR3 is 14 residues long. This record comes from a study of cytomegalovirus exposure and HLA in healthy donors. Study findings and constraints: Both high specificity and high sensitivity reportedly marked the classifier's diagnosis of cytomegalovirus status. It was about 150 TCR beta chains that were listed as cytomegalovirus-associated.

This TCR derives from a man aged 18 to 35 in good health and CMV-seropositive. The sample comprised PBMCs. V gene TRBV27 combines with J gene TRBJ1-1; unclear D gene. CDR3 DNA: TGTGCCAGCGCTCAGAGGTTCATGAACACTGAAGCTTTCTTT. Translating it yields CASAQRFMNTEAFF.